This record looks at one T cell receptor (beta chain) sequence and its context. A second about 6 to 12 cycle PCR used barcoded and J-beta primers. Each CDR3 protein is one row after TCRdb ran MiXCR on the 5' RACE reads. The table has 1,300,000 or so distinct CDR3 sequences, around 59% seen once. V was shortened by 1 base and J by 8 bases, with 9 bases between the two germline ends. Per the germline V gene, CDR1 is SGHTA and CDR2 is FQGNSA. The CDR3 totals 13 residues. This sample was included in a study of blood T cells in healthy people across ages. The TCR comes from a man younger than 30 in good health. The rearrangement joins TRBV7-2 to TRBJ2-1; D tentatively fits TRBD1 or TRBD2 (5 bases each). Sequencing was done on a sample of blood. Here the CDR3 reads CASSLGRGDEQFF. CDR3 bases: TGTGCCAGCAGCTTAGGACGGGGCGATGAGCAGTTCTTC.